The 32 T cell receptor beta chains reported below all come from one sample, sequenced in a study of T cell changes during pregnancy in multiple sclerosis. Generated by immunoSEQ multiplex PCR, the TCRdb table keeps only in-frame clones and is missing some. In the table there are approximately 24,000 clones, around 84% of which are singletons. The sample was CD4+ T cells from peripheral blood mononuclear cells, taken in the second trimester of pregnancy. These receptors were obtained from a female donor in good health, enrolled as a control in a pregnancy study.

The rearrangement joins TRBV28 to TRBJ1-1; D unresolved. This CDR3 comprises 11 residues. Germline CDR1 reads MDHEN; CDR2 reads SYDVKM. Trimming took off 6 bases at V and 2 bases at J, with 4 bases between the two ends. The CDR3: CASRINTEAFF. The CDR3 coding sequence is TGTGCCAGCAGAATAAACACTGAAGCTTTCTTT.

The chain couples TRBV5-1 to TRBJ1-2, with D hard to call. Per germline, CDR1 SGHRS and CDR2 YFSETQ. This CDR3 comprises 15 residues. Deletions cut 0 bases from V and 8 bases from J, with 17 bases between. CDR3 sequence reads: CASSLVTGNQRGYTF. CDR3 in DNA: TGCGCCAGCAGCTTGGTCACCGGGAATCAAAGGGGCTACACCTTC.

The V gene is TRBV28, the J gene TRBJ2-5; 7 bases map to TRBD2. The assigned J gene may be wrong: the sequence end matches TRBJ2-7 better. The germline CDR1 and CDR2 sequences are MDHEN and SYDVKM. The CDR3 totals 15 residues. This CDR3 reads CASSYGLAASYEQYF. The CDR3 nucleotides are TGTGCCAGCAGTTATGGCCTAGCGGCCTCCTACGAGCAGTACTTC.

The chain combines TRBV19 with TRBJ1-1, with no clear D. Per the germline V gene, CDR1 is LNHDA and CDR2 is SQIVND (reference sequence). Trimming took off 5 bases at V and 7 bases at J, with 14 bases between the two ends. The CDR3 has 13 amino acids. In DNA, the CDR3 is TGTGCCAGTAGTGAAATCGCGGGAGGTGAAGCTTTCTTT. This encodes CASSEIAGGEAFF.

This clone appeared a few times. In the same sample, other DNA sequences code for this CDR3. V usage is TRBV6-1 and J usage is TRBJ1-1; a weak D match, TRBD1 (5 bases). This CDR3 has 13 residues. From germline, CDR1 is MNHNS and CDR2 SASEGT. V dropped 2 bases and J dropped 1 base, with 5 bases sitting between them. CDR3 nucleotide sequence: TGTGCCAGCAGTGAAACAGGGAACACTGAAGCTTTCTTT. It codes for CASSETGNTEAFF.

The J gene is TRBJ2-7, the V gene TRBV2, with TRBD2 matching 13 bases. The CDR3 consists of 15 residues. Unmatched junction bases numbered 4, after V lost 5 bases and J lost 3 bases. Germline V gene data show CDR1 as SNHLY and CDR2 as FYNNEI. CDR3 protein: CASSSGTSGVYEQYF. For the CDR3, the DNA is TGTGCCAGCAGTTCCGGGACTAGCGGGGTCTACGAGCAGTACTTC. Combining the CDR3 with reference TRBV2 and TRBJ2-7 gives the whole variable domain EPEVTQTPSHQVTQMGQEVILRCVPISNHLYFYWYRQILGQKVEFLVSFYNNEISEKSEIFDDQFSVERPDGSNFTLKIRSTKLEDSAMYFCASSSGTSGVYEQYFGPGTRLTVT.

The CDR3 bases are TGTGCCAGCAGTGACCCCCGGACAGGACACTATGGCTACACCTTC. Translating gives CASSDPRTGHYGYTF. This chain connects TRBV25-1 to TRBJ1-2, with 7 positions matching TRBD1. The CDR3 is 15 residues long. Trimming removed 3 bases from V and 3 bases from J; junction bases left unmatched: 7. Germline assignment: CDR1 MGHDK and CDR2 SYGVNS.

The rearrangement uses TRBV28 and TRBJ2-1, with 8 bases that match TRBD2. V lost 6 bases and J lost 10; bases outside the gene matches: 14. This CDR3 is built from 15 residues. CDR1 MDHEN and CDR2 SYDVKM come from the germline V gene. The CDR3 bases are TGTGCCAGCAGCCCGGGGGGACTAGACCTTTACGAGCAGTTCTTC. This translates into CASSPGGLDLYEQFF.

The chain has TRBV6-4 and TRBJ2-1, with D perhaps TRBD2 (5 bases). CDR1 is MRHNA, CDR2 SNTAGT, per germline. The CDR3 is 18 residues long. Deletions cut 0 bases from V and 0 bases from J, with 15 bases between. The CDR3 bases are TGTGCCAGCAGTGACTCCCCCTTAGCGCAGAGCTCCTACAATGAGCAGTTCTTC. It is translated as CASSDSPLAQSSYNEQFF.

The chain carries TRBV5-1 and TRBJ1-1; tentatively, D is TRBD1 (5 bases). CDR1 is SGHRS, CDR2 YFSETQ, per germline. The CDR3 runs to 18 residues. The V and J ends lost 4 bases and 4 bases respectively, with 26 bases between them. The CDR3 nucleotides are TGCGCCAGCAGCCCGACGGGGGGTACCGGGACCTCTCGCACTGAAGCTTTCTTT. Translated: CASSPTGGTGTSRTEAFF.

This clone was recorded once. The chain couples TRBV14 to TRBJ2-1, with TRBD1 matching over 10 bases. The CDR3 is 16 amino acids. Germline lookup yields CDR1 SGHDN and CDR2 FVKESK. The ends lost 4 bases at V and 7 bases at J; junction bases unmatched: 10. The CDR3 loop is CASSRRTGGLGNEQFF. Here the CDR3 DNA reads TGTGCCAGCAGCCGCCGGACAGGGGGACTTGGAAATGAGCAGTTCTTC.

The chain joins TRBV30 to TRBJ1-2, with 9 bases fitting TRBD1. Trimming removed 4 bases from V and 5 bases from J; junction bases left unmatched: 5. Germline CDR1 reads GTSNPN; CDR2 reads SVGIG (reference sequence). CDR3 size: 13 residues. In DNA form, the CDR3 reads TGTGCCTGGAACGCCGGACAGGGGTATGGCTACACCTTC. It translates to CAWNAGQGYGYTF.

This chain connects TRBV5-4 to TRBJ1-4; TRBD1 matches 8 bases. V was clipped by 4 bases and J by 3 bases; unmatched bases: 5. The germline gives CDR1 SGHNT, CDR2 YYREEE (reference sequence). The CDR3 contains 15 residues. In DNA form, the CDR3 reads TGTGCCAGCAGCCTACAACAGGGGGCTAATGAAAAACTGTTTTTT. It yields the protein CASSLQQGANEKLFF.

This chain links TRBV6-5 with TRBJ1-2, with D maybe TRBD1 (6 bases). Germline loops: CDR1 MNHEY, CDR2 SVGAGI. Trimming stripped 4 bases from V and 4 bases from J, with 13 bases between. This CDR3 comprises 14 residues. The CDR3 reads CASSSTGALYGYTF. As DNA, the CDR3 is TGTGCCAGCAGTTCGACAGGAGCCCTCTATGGCTACACCTTC.

This clone is medium-sized in the sample. The rearrangement uses TRBV6-5 and TRBJ1-4; 8 nucleotides match TRBD1. Germline CDR1 reads MNHEY; CDR2 reads SVGAGI. CDR3 length: 15 amino acids. V dropped 3 bases and J dropped 5; count of bases not matched to a gene: 5. For the CDR3, the DNA is TGTGCCAGCAGTTATACGCAGGGGGCGAATGAAAAACTGTTTTTT. The encoded protein is CASSYTQGANEKLFF.

The rearrangement joins TRBV19 to TRBJ2-2; 10 bases agree with TRBD1. The V gene's germline CDR1 is LNHDA and CDR2 SQIVND (reference sequence). The CDR3 has 16 amino acids. Unmatched junction bases numbered 10, after V lost 6 bases and J lost 6 bases. CDR3 sequence: CASRAALGQGAGELFF. The CDR3 DNA reads as TGTGCCAGTAGGGCGGCCCTAGGACAGGGGGCCGGGGAGCTGTTTTTT.

This clone showed up just a few times. CDR3 nucleotides: TGTGCCAGCAGCCCCACAGGATCGGCCACCGGGGAGCTGTTTTTT. This translates into CASSPTGSATGELFF. The chain uses TRBV7-3 and TRBJ2-2; D perhaps matches TRBD1 (5 bases). Germline V gene sequence: CDR1 SGHTA, CDR2 FQGTGA. The CDR3 length is 15 residues. Trimming took off 5 bases at V and 4 bases at J, with 14 bases between the two ends.

This CDR3 reads CASSLSPDPRGAQETQYF. The CDR3 DNA sequence: TGCGCCAGCAGCTTGTCCCCGGACCCTCGGGGAGCGCAAGAGACCCAGTACTTC. V usage is TRBV5-1 and J usage is TRBJ2-5, with a possible D match to TRBD2 (5 bases). CDR1 SGHRS and CDR2 YFSETQ come from the germline V gene. The ends were cut back, 1 base at V and 2 bases at J, with 21 bases in the middle. This CDR3 comprises 18 residues.

The V gene is TRBV5-1, the J gene TRBJ1-2; the D gene is possibly TRBD1 (5 bases). Germline CDR1 SGHRS, CDR2 YFSETQ. There are 14 residues in the CDR3. V was trimmed by 3 bases and J by 2 bases, leaving 11 bases between them. The CDR3 protein is CASSSSGLNYGYTF. CDR3 DNA sequence: TGCGCCAGCAGCTCCTCGGGACTAAACTATGGCTACACCTTC.

J is TRBJ2-7 and V is TRBV10-3, with 7 bases identical to TRBD2. This CDR3 region has 16 residues. V was clipped by 6 bases and J by 0 bases; unmatched bases: 11. Germline lookup yields CDR1 ENHRY and CDR2 SYGVKD. CDR3 protein: CAIRSASGRSSYEQYF. The CDR3 nucleotides read TGTGCCATCAGGTCTGCTAGCGGCAGGAGCTCCTACGAGCAGTACTTC.

This chain uses TRBV5-1 with TRBJ2-7, with 13 bases fitting TRBD2. This CDR3 comprises 14 residues. Germline V gene sequence: CDR1 SGHRS, CDR2 YFSETQ. After removal of 2 bases from V and 5 bases from J, the junction contained 1 base not matched to a gene. Here the CDR3 DNA reads TGCGCCAGCAGCTTAGGGACTAGCGGGAACGAGCAGTACTTC. Its translation is CASSLGTSGNEQYF.

The chain recombines TRBV30 with TRBJ1-5; a possible D gene is TRBD1 (6 bases). Trimming removed 2 bases from V and 6 bases from J, with 11 bases in between. Germline CDR1 is GTSNPN and CDR2 is SVGIG (reference sequence). The CDR3 contains 13 residues. In DNA form, the CDR3 reads TGTGCCTGGAGTAGAACAGGGTTTCAGCCCCAGCATTTT. This translates into CAWSRTGFQPQHF.

The chain couples TRBV7-2 to TRBJ2-3; 7 nucleotides match TRBD1. This CDR3 region has 13 residues. With V trimmed by 5 bases and J by 8 bases, 7 bases remained unmatched. Germline V gene lookup returns CDR1 SGHTA and CDR2 FQGNSA. CDR3 protein: CASSRDRAGTQYF. In nucleotides, the CDR3 is TGTGCCAGCAGCCGAGACAGGGCGGGTACGCAGTATTTT.

The chain has TRBV7-3 and TRBJ2-5; maybe TRBD1 (7 bases). The DNA end is more similar to TRBJ2-7, so the J call may be wrong. CDR1 is SGHTA and CDR2 is FQGTGA in the germline V gene. This CDR3 has 14 amino acids. The CDR3 DNA sequence: TGTGCCAGCAGCCCTTCAGGGGGGATCTACGAGCAGTACTTC. It specifies CASSPSGGIYEQYF.

This rearrangement joins TRBV5-1 to TRBJ2-2; the D is unclear. Germline assignment: CDR1 SGHRS and CDR2 YFSETQ. V was pared by 4 bases and J by 1 base, with 14 bases between. The CDR3 has 16 residues. The CDR3, as DNA: TGCGCCAGCAGCCCCTTGCTTTCGGGGAACACCGGGGAGCTGTTTTTT. Amino acid sequence: CASSPLLSGNTGELFF.

The rearrangement uses TRBV27 and TRBJ1-2, with 7 nucleotides matching TRBD1. J gave up 5 bases and V 2 bases, and 17 bases lay outside the gene matches. The CDR3 has 18 amino acids. Looked up from germline, CDR1 is MNHEY and CDR2 is SMNVEV (reference sequence). The CDR3 here is CASSLLNRGAGGGYGYTF. CDR3 nucleotide sequence: TGTGCCAGCAGTTTACTCAATAGGGGGGCAGGGGGTGGATATGGCTACACCTTC.

The chain employs TRBV6-1 and TRBJ2-1; 7 bases line up with TRBD1. This CDR3 is 15 amino acids long. V lost 6 bases, J lost 0 bases, and 5 bases stayed unmatched. CDR1 is MNHNS and CDR2 is SASEGT in the germline V gene. CDR3 in amino acids: CASSPTGDSYNEQFF. The CDR3 region has the DNA TGTGCCAGCAGCCCCACAGGGGACTCCTACAATGAGCAGTTCTTC.

The rearrangement joins TRBV5-6 to TRBJ2-3, with 7 bases that match TRBD2. Germline V gene lookup returns CDR1 SGHDT and CDR2 YYEEEE. V lost 2 bases and J lost 2; bases outside the gene matches: 5. This CDR3 has 15 residues. For the CDR3, the DNA is TGTGCCAGCAGCTTAGGCGGGAGACTCACAGATACGCAGTATTTT. Translating gives CASSLGGRLTDTQYF. Full variable domain (missing parts from reference TRBV5-6 and TRBJ2-3): DAGVTQSPTHLIKTRGQQVTLRCSPKSGHDTVSWYQQALGQGPQFIFQYYEEEERQRGNFPDRFSGHQFPNYSSELNVNALLLGDSALYLCASSLGGRLTDTQYFGPGTRLTVL.

As for this clone: The junction and the germline gene differ at one end; a read error may be behind it. The gene calls are TRBV5-7 and TRBJ2-2; weak D call: TRBD2 (5 bases). TRBV5-7 is an open reading frame, and its role is uncertain. This CDR3 spans 16 amino acids. CDR3: CASSLGSQVTHRGAVF. The DNA of the CDR3 is TGTGCCAGCAGCTTGGGGTCGCAGGTGACGCACCGGGGAGCTGTTTTT.

The chain carries TRBV28 and TRBJ1-3; 11 bases align to TRBD1. This CDR3 is built from 17 residues. Germline trimming cut 6 bases from V and 1 base from J; bases unmatched to any gene: 8. Germline-derived CDR1 and CDR2 are MDHEN and SYDVKM. DNA for the CDR3: TGTGCCAGCAGAGGGTGGGACAGGGGGGATTCTGGAAACACCATATATTTT. Translation: CASRGWDRGDSGNTIYF.

The rearrangement joins TRBV19 to TRBJ1-5; 10 bases are shared with TRBD1. J gave up 7 bases and V 3 bases, and 9 bases lay outside the gene matches. The germline V gene has CDR1 LNHDA and CDR2 SQIVND (reference sequence). This CDR3 region has 16 residues. The CDR3 reads CASSISLGQGSQPQHF. The DNA of the CDR3 is TGTGCCAGTAGTATCTCTTTGGGACAGGGGTCACAGCCCCAGCATTTT. Filled out from reference TRBV19 and TRBJ1-5, the complete variable domain reads DGGITQSPKYLFRKEGQNVTLSCEQNLNHDAMYWYRQDPGQGLRLIYYSQIVNDFQKGDIAEGYSVSREKKESFPLTVTSAQKNPTAFYLCASSISLGQGSQPQHFGDGTRLSIL.

The table lists this clone with a few counts. The chain carries TRBV9 and TRBJ1-1; maybe TRBD1 (5 bases). The CDR3 has 13 amino acids. With 0 bases removed from V and 3 bases from J, the gap between germline ends came to 6 bases. CDR1 is SGDLS and CDR2 is YYNGEE in the germline V gene. As DNA, the CDR3 is TGTGCCAGCAGCGTAGAGGGGTACACTGAAGCTTTCTTT. The encoded protein is CASSVEGYTEAFF.